Listed below are T cell receptor beta chains from one sample, sequenced in a study of T cell repertoires in cytomegalovirus infection. TCRdb redid the calling of the reads with MiXCR, one entry per CDR3 protein. The table lists about 740,000 distinct CDR3 sequences, less than 40% of them singletons. The sample comprised PBMCs. The receptors come from a human donor in good health (CMV status not recorded). Some clones in this sample may be carry-over from other donors' samples. The CDR3 runs from the conserved cysteine through the conserved F or W.

j_call	v_call	cdr3_aa
TRBJ2-1	TRBV12-3/TRBV12-4	CASRELAGGRQNEQFF
TRBJ2-7	TRBV12-3/TRBV12-4	CASSSDSEREGPYEQYF
TRBJ1-2	TRBV12-3/TRBV12-4	CASSLLYYGYTF
TRBJ1-2	TRBV7-6	CASSLPLGRFHF
TRBJ2-7	TRBV2	CATTPGRSQKQYF
TRBJ1-6	TRBV7-2	CASSAQGSYNSPLHF
TRBJ1-2	TRBV15	CATSRDNGQGPYGYTF
TRBJ1-1	TRBV6-8	CASSYIRPLGTEAFF
TRBJ1-4	TRBV7-6	CASSLRGGDEKLFF
TRBJ1-1	TRBV4-1	CASSQSGGGQGALGDAFF
TRBJ1-5	TRBV28	CASSFLWVGRGADSNQPQHF
TRBJ2-2	TRBV10-3	CAISDRTGGRTGELFF
TRBJ1-1	TRBV7-6	CARTGGDVTEAFF
TRBJ1-2	TRBV28	CASSIAGGGGYTF
TRBJ2-3	TRBV7-6	CASSLFSQPSTDTQYF
TRBJ2-7	TRBV10-2	CASSGTALAAYEQYF
TRBJ2-2	TRBV28	CASPPRGQGVTGELFF
TRBJ1-2	TRBV20-1	CRPSDRGGYTF
TRBJ2-1	TRBV6-6	CASSPQNGLADNEQFF
TRBJ2-1	TRBV14	CASSQGEAGSGWDNEQFF
TRBJ1-1	TRBV7-6	CASSLMKGFGDTEAFF
TRBJ2-3	TRBV14	CASSELIGTAVRRDTQYF
TRBJ2-3	TRBV20-1	CSARVRRDRQTSTDTQYF
TRBJ1-5	TRBV18	CASSPPEGQGNQPQHF
TRBJ2-5	TRBV4-2	CASSQKTDQSGTQYF
TRBJ1-5	TRBV28	CASSSGTKRNQPQHF
TRBJ2-5	TRBV12-3/TRBV12-4	CASSPSGRVGVLGQETQYF
TRBJ2-7	TRBV28	CASSPEVPYEQYF
TRBJ1-6	TRBV4-2	CASSQDPGPLDSSPLHF
TRBJ2-7	TRBV20-1	CSASGAFYEQYF
TRBJ1-5	TRBV28	CASEGSEVAQPQHF
TRBJ2-7	TRBV5-6	CASSFNRVHLREQYF
TRBJ1-1	TRBV19	CASSSGTGWTEAFF
TRBJ2-1	TRBV7-2	CASSPPAGGNEQFF
TRBJ2-5	TRBV7-6	CASSPLQGAKETQYF
TRBJ1-5	TRBV20-1	CSATRRVRQWNQPQHF
TRBJ2-1	TRBV7-6	CASSLYWDRDYNEQFF
TRBJ1-5	TRBV20-1	CSSSLRGSGNQPQHF
TRBJ2-2	TRBV7-3	CASSSEVLRNTGELFF
TRBJ2-5	TRBV7-2	CASSKSGRGKTQYF
TRBJ1-2	TRBV19	CASSTRQGRRLGYTF
TRBJ1-1	TRBV19	CASSISGRRTEAFF
TRBJ2-1	TRBV3-1	CASSQRARLHNEQFF
TRBJ2-7	TRBV7-8	CASSLAAENYEQYF
TRBJ1-2	TRBV6-1	CASSVPGAEYGYTF
TRBJ2-3	TRBV12-3/TRBV12-4	CASSFLDTQYF
TRBJ2-3	TRBV7-2	CASSLPAWAGGTDTQYF
TRBJ2-7	TRBV7-2	CASSLSTSAAYEQYF
TRBJ1-5	TRBV28	CASSLQVGNRHDRFNQPQHF
TRBJ2-3	TRBV15	CATSRDDTQYF
TRBJ2-2	TRBV5-1	CASSPDRATGELFF
TRBJ2-2	TRBV27	CATRTDYTGELFF
TRBJ2-1	TRBV7-9	CASSDSSGNEQFF